This T cell receptor (beta chain) originates from a study of blood T cell repertoires in COVID-19. Study as a whole: Nucleic acid was either cDNA or gDNA, and it came from T cells, B-cell-depleted T cells, or PBMCs.

Sequencing was performed with immunoSEQ multiplex PCR; in TCRdb, only in-frame clones are kept and a portion is missing. The repertoire consists of about 40,000 clones, with 70% to 85% occurring once and the leading ten covering around 2.5%. From germline, CDR1 is SGHTA and CDR2 FQGNSA. J was trimmed by 0 bases and V by 0 bases; bases with no gene match: 6. This CDR3 is 18 amino acids long. Material for sequencing was peripheral blood. The chain carries TRBV7-2 and TRBJ2-3, with 10 positions matching TRBD2. The TCR comes from a woman aged 55-69 years with acute or convalescent COVID-19. The CDR3 region is CASSLAWSGGGSTDTQYF. CDR3 in DNA: TGTGCCAGCAGCTTAGCGTGGAGCGGGGGGGGAAGCACAGATACGCAGTATTTT.